This T cell receptor (beta chain) was sequenced for a study of tumor and adjacent non-tumor tissue in lung cancer. General study results and limits: Normal lung showed higher cumulative top 100 clone frequency than tumor. Tumor tissue had significantly higher TCR diversity than normal lung.

About this clonotype itself: Its antigen is undetermined.

The template was RNA from unsorted bulk tissue. This non-tumor lung sample came from over 3 cm beyond the tumor edge. Three rounds of nested PCR, following a modified ARM-PCR protocol, produced the TCRbeta library. TCRdb processed the multiplex PCR reads anew with MiXCR; each CDR3 protein has one entry. The sample comprises roughly 43,000 distinct CDR3 sequences, 60% of which are singletons, and roughly 44% rests with the top ten. Material: distant non-tumor lung tissue. The clonotype originates from a man between 45 and 60 years old with non-small cell lung cancer.

The CDR3 protein is CASSLGFRGHKSPLHF. The CDR3 DNA follows: TGTGCCAGCAGCTTAGGCTTCAGGGGACACAAATCACCCCTCCACTTT. J is TRBJ1-6 and V is TRBV13, with a weak D call TRBD1 (6 bases). CDR1 and CDR2 from the germline V gene are PRHDT and FYEKMQ (reference sequence). The CDR3 has 16 amino acids. Trimming cost V 0 bases and J 10 bases, with 16 bases left between them. Full variable domain (remainder filled in from reference TRBV13 and TRBJ1-6): AAGVIQSPRHLIKEKRETATLKCYPIPRHDTVYWYQQGPGQDPQFLISFYEKMQSDKGSIPDRFSAQQFSDYHSELNMSSLELGDSALYFCASSLGFRGHKSPLHFGNGTRLTVT.